The rows below give T cell receptor beta chains drawn from one sample of a study of regulatory T cells in long-lasting Graves disease. TCRdb redid the calling of the multiplex PCR reads with MiXCR, one entry per CDR3 protein. The table records over 200,000 distinct CDR3 sequences, roughly 18% of them present only once. The sample was also reused in another study, on T cells in Graves' hyperthyroidism and ophthalmopathy.

This sample comprised peripheral blood mononuclear cells (PBMCs), obtained at new diagnosis, from a patient treated with antithyroid drugs. These receptors originate from a woman aged 25 to 39 with Graves disease. Each CDR3 is given with its conserved first and last residue. Each record gives: J gene, CDR3 length, V gene, CDR3 protein.

TRBJ1-2 12 TRBV19 CASTDNPYGYTF
TRBJ1-1 13 TRBV11-3 CASSLSGSTEAFF
TRBJ1-4 15 TRBV10-1 CASSESAGGSEKLFF
TRBJ1-2 14 TRBV6-5 CASSYSMGHDGYTF
TRBJ1-4 12 TRBV20-1 CSAKGTGGKLFF
TRBJ1-1 14 TRBV5-4 CASSFNGGNTEAFF
TRBJ1-6 17 TRBV27 CASSADRGLSYNSPLHF
TRBJ1-5 17 TRBV4-2 CASSQAEKGNSNQPQHF
TRBJ1-5 17 TRBV28 CASSQLDDTTAGQPQHF
TRBJ1-3 13 TRBV5-1 CASKTQAGNTIYF
TRBJ1-2 14 TRBV12-3/TRBV12-4 CASSLLPDQVPIIF
TRBJ1-1 15 TRBV5-6 CASSLATGLNTEAFF
TRBJ2-6 16 TRBV6-2/TRBV6-3 CASSYARHSGANVLTF
TRBJ1-1 16 TRBV7-9 CASSAREEGMNTEAFF
TRBJ1-5 15 TRBV5-6 CASSLFNRAGEPQHF
TRBJ1-5 12 TRBV12-5 CASGLSGQPQHF
TRBJ2-5 14 TRBV20-1 CSARDGGPEETQYF
TRBJ2-3 13 TRBV9 CASSVGHTDTQYF
TRBJ1-4 13 TRBV6-2/TRBV6-3 CASLTGANEKLFF
TRBJ1-2 16 TRBV11-2 CASSSHDPTGGSGYTF
TRBJ1-4 14 TRBV20-1 CSARAATDNEKLFF
TRBJ1-5 12 TRBV19 CASSRRGQPQHF
TRBJ2-5 16 TRBV7-9 CASRHQGPTLQETQYF
TRBJ1-1 12 TRBV29-1 CSVLSTDTEAFF
TRBJ2-5 12 TRBV11-1 CTSSQGGETQYF
TRBJ1-2 13 TRBV27 CASSLFPGGGYTF
TRBJ1-2 15 TRBV7-9 CASSASQTGRVGYTF
TRBJ1-2 16 TRBV19 CASSIGTGHSVYGYTF
TRBJ1-2 14 TRBV5-1 CASSLVGQVQGYTF
TRBJ2-5 16 TRBV4-1 CASSQDSGGTQETQYF
TRBJ1-1 16 TRBV7-2 CASSLGRLAMNTEAFF
TRBJ2-3 14 TRBV20-1 CSARAGGGTDTQYF
TRBJ2-5 12 TRBV6-1 CASSSLQETQYF
TRBJ2-7 15 TRBV18 CASSPWSGESYEQYF
TRBJ1-1 16 TRBV5-4 CASSREGTGLGTEAFF
TRBJ1-1 13 TRBV7-2 CASRSDSAPTGVF
TRBJ2-7 17 TRBV6-1 CASNKLGLHPLTYEQYF
TRBJ2-5 14 TRBV7-9 CASSSGQASETQYF
TRBJ2-7 15 TRBV5-1 CASSPPGTGVLEQYF
TRBJ1-4 12 TRBV19 CASNSRGEKLFF
TRBJ2-7 11 TRBV24-1 CATSGTYEQYF
TRBJ1-1 14 TRBV11-2 CASRAIAGDTEAFF
TRBJ2-7 16 TRBV11-2 CASSFPSGVPSYEQYF
TRBJ2-1 15 TRBV19 CATLSGGVPYNEQFF
TRBJ1-2 17 TRBV4-1 CASSQGTRTRPNYGYTF